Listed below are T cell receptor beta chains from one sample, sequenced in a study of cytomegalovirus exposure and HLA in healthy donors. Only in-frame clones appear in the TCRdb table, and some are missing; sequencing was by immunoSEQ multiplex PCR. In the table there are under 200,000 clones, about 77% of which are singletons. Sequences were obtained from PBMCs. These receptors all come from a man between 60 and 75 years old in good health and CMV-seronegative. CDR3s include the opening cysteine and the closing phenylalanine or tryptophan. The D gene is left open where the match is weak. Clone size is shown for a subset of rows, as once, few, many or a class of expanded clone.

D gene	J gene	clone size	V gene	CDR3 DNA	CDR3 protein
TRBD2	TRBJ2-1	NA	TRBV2	TGTGCCAGCAGTGATAAGCGGGAGGTCTATGAGCAGTTCTTC	CASSDKREVYEQFF
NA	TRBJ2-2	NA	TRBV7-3	TGTGCCAGCAGCTTAGGGCTAGCTACCGGGGAGCTGTTTTTT	CASSLGLATGELFF
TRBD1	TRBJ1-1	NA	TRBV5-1	TGCGCCAGCAGCCGGACAGGGGGGACTGAAGCTTTCTTT	CASSRTGGTEAFF
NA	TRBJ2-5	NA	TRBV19	TGTGCCAGTAGTATCGTATCCACAGGGACAGAGACCCAGTACTTC	CASSIVSTGTETQYF
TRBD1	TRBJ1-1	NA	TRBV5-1	TGCGCCAGCAGCTCTTTACAGGGGGGCGGCACTGAAGCTTTCTTT	CASSSLQGGGTEAFF
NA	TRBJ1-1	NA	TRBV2	TGTGCCAGCAGGAGGGTCACTGAAGCTTTCTTT	CASRRVTEAFF
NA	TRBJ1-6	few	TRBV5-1	TGCGCCAGCAGCTTGGACGGTTCAGGTTCACCCCTCCACTTT	CASSLDGSGSPLHF
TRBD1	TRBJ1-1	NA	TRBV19	TGTGCCAGTAGTATCGACAGGGGGGCGGACACTGAAGCTTTCTTT	CASSIDRGADTEAFF
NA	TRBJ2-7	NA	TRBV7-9	TGTGCCAGCAGCTTAGGTGAGGTGACAGTCTACGAGCAGTACTTC	CASSLGEVTVYEQYF
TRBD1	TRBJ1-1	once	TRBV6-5	TGTGCCAGCAGTTACTCGTTGACAGGGGGAACTGAAGCTTTCTTT	CASSYSLTGGTEAFF
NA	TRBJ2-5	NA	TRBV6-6	TGTGCCAGCAGTTACCGTCCTTTTAAAGAGACCCAGTACTTC	CASSYRPFKETQYF
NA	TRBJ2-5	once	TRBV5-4	TGTGCCAGCAGCTTGGTTGCGGGGGCCTCGGAGACCCAGTACTTC	CASSLVAGASETQYF
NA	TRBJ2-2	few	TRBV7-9	TGTGCCAGCAGCCCCATCGCCGGCAGGGTCGACACCGGGGAGCTGTTTTTT	CASSPIAGRVDTGELFF
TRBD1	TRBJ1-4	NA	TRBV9	TGTGCCAGCAGCGCAGGACAGGGGGATGAAAAACTGTTTTTT	CASSAGQGDEKLFF
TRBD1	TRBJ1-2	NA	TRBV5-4	TGTGCCAGCACCCTCTACGGGACAGTTACATTTTGGACCTTC	CASTLYGTVTFWTF
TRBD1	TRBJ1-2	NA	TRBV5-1	TGCGCCAGCAGCCCTCTTTCCGACAGGGCTAACTATGGCTACACCTTC	CASSPLSDRANYGYTF
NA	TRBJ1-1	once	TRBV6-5	TGTGCCAGCAGTCCCGACAGGTGGAACACTGAAGCTTTCTTT	CASSPDRWNTEAFF
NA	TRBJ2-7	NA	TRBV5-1	TGCGCCAGCAGCTTGGCTGGAGACAGGCTCCCGGGGGAGCAGTACTTC	CASSLAGDRLPGEQYF
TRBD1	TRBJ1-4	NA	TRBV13	TGTGCCAGCAGCCCACAGGGGTATAATGAAAAACTGTTTTTT	CASSPQGYNEKLFF
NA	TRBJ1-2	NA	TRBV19	TGTGCCAGTAGTGAAATCCTCGGTAGTGGCTATGGCTACACCTTC	CASSEILGSGYGYTF
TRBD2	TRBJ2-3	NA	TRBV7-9	TGTGCCAGCAGCGGCCCGCTAGCGGGGGAGGCAGATACGCAGTATTTT	CASSGPLAGEADTQYF
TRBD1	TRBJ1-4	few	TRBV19	TGTGCCAGTAGTCCGAGGACAGGAGCAACTAATGAAAAACTGTTTTTT	CASSPRTGATNEKLFF
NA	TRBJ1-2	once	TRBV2	TGTGCCAGCAGTTCTAGTGGCTACACCTTC	CASSSSGYTF
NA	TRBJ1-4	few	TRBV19	TGTGCCAGTAAGGAGGAGGGGACTGCAACTAATGAAAAACTGTTTTTT	CASKEEGTATNEKLFF
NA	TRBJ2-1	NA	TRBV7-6	TGTGCCAGCAGCTTATCTTTTTCGGGGGTCAATGAGCAGTTCTTC	CASSLSFSGVNEQFF
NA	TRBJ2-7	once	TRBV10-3	TGTGCCATCAGTGAGTCACTCTACGAGCAGTACTTC	CAISESLYEQYF
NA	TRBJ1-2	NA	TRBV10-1	TGCGCCAGCAGCCCAATAACAGGATCAAACTATGGCTACACCTTC	CASSPITGSNYGYTF
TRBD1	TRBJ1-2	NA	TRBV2	TGTGCCAGCAGTGAGGAGGGGGCCTACTATGGCTACACCTTC	CASSEEGAYYGYTF
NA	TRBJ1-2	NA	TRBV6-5	TGTGCCAGCAGTTCGACAGATTATGGCTACACCTTC	CASSSTDYGYTF
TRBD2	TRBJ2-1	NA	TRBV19	TGTGCCAGTAGTATTGCGGTAGCGGGGGGGATAAGCTCCTACAATGAGCAGTTCTTC	CASSIAVAGGISSYNEQFF
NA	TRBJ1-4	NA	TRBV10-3	TGTGCCACCTGGGAGGGGAGCCTTAATGAAAAACTGTTTTTT	CATWEGSLNEKLFF
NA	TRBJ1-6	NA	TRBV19	TGTGCCAGTAGTAATTCCAGGGGTCATAATTCACCCCTCCACTTT	CASSNSRGHNSPLHF
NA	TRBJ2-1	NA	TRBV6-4	TGTGCCAGCAGTGACTCTAGCCTAGTCGTGTACAATGAGCAGTTCTTC	CASSDSSLVVYNEQFF
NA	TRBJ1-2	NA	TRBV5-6	TGTGCCAGCAGCTTGATTCCAGGTGGCTACACCTTC	CASSLIPGGYTF
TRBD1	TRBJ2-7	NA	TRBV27	TGTGCCAGCAGTTTAGAGGGGGCGAACTACGAGCAGTACTTC	CASSLEGANYEQYF
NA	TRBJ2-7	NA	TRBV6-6	TGTGCCAGCAGTCCCGGGGTCAGACTAGGAGAATACGAGCAGTACTTC	CASSPGVRLGEYEQYF
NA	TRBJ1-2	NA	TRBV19	TGTGCCAGTAGTATTCCGAGGGCCGTCAATGGCTACACCTTC	CASSIPRAVNGYTF
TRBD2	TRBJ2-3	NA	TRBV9	TGTGCCAGCAGCGTTAGCGGGGTTACAGATACGCAGTATTTT	CASSVSGVTDTQYF
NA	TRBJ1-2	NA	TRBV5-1	TGCGCCAGCAGCCCATCTGGGGAGGGCTATGGCTACACCTTC	CASSPSGEGYGYTF
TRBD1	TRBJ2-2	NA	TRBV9	TGTGCCAGCAGCGGACGACAGGGTTCAACGCGAGGCACCGGGGAGCTGTTTTTT	CASSGRQGSTRGTGELFF
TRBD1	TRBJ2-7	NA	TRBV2	TGTGCCAGCGGACAGGGGAACGGTAACGAGCAGTACTTC	CASGQGNGNEQYF
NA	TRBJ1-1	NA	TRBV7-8	TGTGCCAGCGGTGGGGCCAGCTCTGAAGCTTTCTTT	CASGGASSEAFF
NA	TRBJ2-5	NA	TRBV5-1	TGCGCCAGCAGCTTGGGTCTAGGAGAAGAGACCCAGTACTTC	CASSLGLGEETQYF
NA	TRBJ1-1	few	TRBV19	TGTGCCAGTAGTATAGATCGGATGGGGGCCATGGGCACTGAAGCTTTCTTT	CASSIDRMGAMGTEAFF
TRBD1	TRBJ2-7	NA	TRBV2	TGTGCCACAACAGGGGGCTTGTACGAGCAGTACTTC	CATTGGLYEQYF
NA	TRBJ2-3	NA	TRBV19	TGTGCCACATCGGGGGACAGAGGGTATACGCAGTATTTT	CATSGDRGYTQYF
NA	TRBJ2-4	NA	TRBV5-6	TGTGCCAGCAGCTTGGATGCAGGGTGGGGAGCCAAAAACATTCAGTACTTC	CASSLDAGWGAKNIQYF
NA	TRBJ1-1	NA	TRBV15	TGTGCCACCAGCAGAGACAGAATGAACACTGAAGCTTTCTTT	CATSRDRMNTEAFF
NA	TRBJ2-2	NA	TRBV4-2	TGTGCCAGCAGCCAAGTGGGAGGACGGAACACCGGGGAGCTGTTTTTT	CASSQVGGRNTGELFF
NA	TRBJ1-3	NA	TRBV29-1	TGCAGCGTTGGGCTGGGGCAATCTGGAAACACCATATATTTT	CSVGLGQSGNTIYF